This T cell receptor beta chain was sequenced in a study of T cell changes during pregnancy in multiple sclerosis. Sequencing was performed with immunoSEQ multiplex PCR; in TCRdb, only in-frame clones are kept and a portion is missing. There are tens of thousands of clones in the sample; 90% to 95% occur only once, and about 1.5% lies in the top ten. The CDR3 loop spans 13 amino acids. CDR1 and CDR2 from the germline V gene are SGHTA and FQGNSA. In the case of this clone: One junction end disagrees with the germline gene, perhaps due to a read error.

The sample consisted of peripheral blood, taken in the second trimester of pregnancy. The chain has TRBV7-2 and TRBJ1-5; D is unclear. This sequence was found in a female donor in good health, enrolled as a control in a pregnancy study. CDR3 residues: CGPLLYSNQPQHF. The CDR3 nucleotides are TGCGGCCCTTTACTATATAGCAATCAGCCCCAGCATTTT. The full variable domain, rest sourced from reference TRBV7-2 and TRBJ1-5, is GAGVSQSPSNKVTEKGKDVELRCDPISGHTALYWYRQSLGQGLEFLIYFQGNSAPDKSGLPSDRFSAERTGGSVSTLTIQRTQQEDSAVYLCGPLLYSNQPQHFGDGTRLSIL.